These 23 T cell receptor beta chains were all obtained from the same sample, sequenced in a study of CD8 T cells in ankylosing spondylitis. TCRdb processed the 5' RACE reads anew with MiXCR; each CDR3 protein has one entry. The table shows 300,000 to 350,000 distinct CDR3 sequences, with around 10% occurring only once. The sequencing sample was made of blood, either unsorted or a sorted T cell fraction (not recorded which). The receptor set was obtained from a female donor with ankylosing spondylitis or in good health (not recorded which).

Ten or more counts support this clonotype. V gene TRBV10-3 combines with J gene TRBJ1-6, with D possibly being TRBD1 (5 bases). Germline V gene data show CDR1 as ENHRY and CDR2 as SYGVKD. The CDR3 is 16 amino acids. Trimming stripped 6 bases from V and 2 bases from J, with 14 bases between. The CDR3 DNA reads TGTGCCATCAGCAAAGCCGGGACGGCCTATAATTCACCCCTCCACTTT. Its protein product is CAISKAGTAYNSPLHF.

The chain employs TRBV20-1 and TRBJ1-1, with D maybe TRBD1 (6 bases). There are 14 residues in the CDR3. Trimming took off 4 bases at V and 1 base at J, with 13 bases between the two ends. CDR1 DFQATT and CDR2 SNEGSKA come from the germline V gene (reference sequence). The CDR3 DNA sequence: TGCAGTGCTACCCGGGACAACTCGAACACTGAAGCTTTCTTT. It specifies CSATRDNSNTEAFF.

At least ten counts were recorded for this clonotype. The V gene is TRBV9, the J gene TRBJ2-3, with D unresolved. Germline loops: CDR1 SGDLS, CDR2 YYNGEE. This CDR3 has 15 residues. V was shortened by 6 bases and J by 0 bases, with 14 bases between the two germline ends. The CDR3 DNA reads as TGTGCCAGCACCTTCTCTGCACAGAGCACAGATACGCAGTATTTT. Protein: CASTFSAQSTDTQYF.

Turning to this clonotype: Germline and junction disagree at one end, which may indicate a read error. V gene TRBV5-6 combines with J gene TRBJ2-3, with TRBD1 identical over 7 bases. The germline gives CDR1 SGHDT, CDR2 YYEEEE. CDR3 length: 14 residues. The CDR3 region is CGSSFTGATDTQYF. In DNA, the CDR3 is TGTGGCAGCAGCTTTACAGGGGCGACAGATACGCAGTATTTT.

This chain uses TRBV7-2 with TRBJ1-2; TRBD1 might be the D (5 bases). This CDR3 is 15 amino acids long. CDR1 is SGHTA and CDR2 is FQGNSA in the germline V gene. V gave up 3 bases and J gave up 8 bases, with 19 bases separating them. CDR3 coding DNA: TGTGCCAGCAGCTTGATAGGGGCAGTTTACGACGGCTACACCTTC. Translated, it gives CASSLIGAVYDGYTF.

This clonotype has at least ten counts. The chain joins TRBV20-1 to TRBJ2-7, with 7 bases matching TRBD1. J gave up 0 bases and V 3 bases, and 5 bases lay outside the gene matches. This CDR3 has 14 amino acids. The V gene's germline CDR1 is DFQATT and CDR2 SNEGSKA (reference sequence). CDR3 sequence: CSASGTASSYEQYF. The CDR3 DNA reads TGCAGTGCTAGCGGGACAGCAAGCTCCTACGAGCAGTACTTC.

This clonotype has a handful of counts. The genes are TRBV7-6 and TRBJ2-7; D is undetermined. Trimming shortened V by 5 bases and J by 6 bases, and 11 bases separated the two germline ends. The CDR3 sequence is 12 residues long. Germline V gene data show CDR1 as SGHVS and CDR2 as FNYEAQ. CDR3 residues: CASSNSGSEQYF. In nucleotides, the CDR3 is TGTGCCAGCAGCAATTCCGGATCCGAGCAGTACTTC. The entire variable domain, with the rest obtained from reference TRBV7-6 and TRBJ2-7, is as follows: GAGVSQSPRYKVTKRGQDVALRCDPISGHVSLYWYRQALGQGPEFLTYFNYEAQQDKSGLPNDRFSAERPEGSISTLTIQRTEQRDSAMYRCASSNSGSEQYFGPGTRLTVT.

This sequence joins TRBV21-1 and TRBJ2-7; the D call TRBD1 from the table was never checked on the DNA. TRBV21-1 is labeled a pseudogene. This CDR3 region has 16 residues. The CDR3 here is CASSEKNRTHSYEQYF. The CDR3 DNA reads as TGTGCCAGCAGCGAAAAAAACAGGACCCACTCCTACGAGCAGTACTTC.

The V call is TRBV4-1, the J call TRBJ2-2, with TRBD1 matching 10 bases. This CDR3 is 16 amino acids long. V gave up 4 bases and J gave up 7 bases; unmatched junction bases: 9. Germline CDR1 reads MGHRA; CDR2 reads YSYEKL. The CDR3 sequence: CASSPGQGERVGELFF. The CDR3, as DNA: TGCGCCAGCAGCCCCGGACAGGGGGAACGTGTCGGGGAGCTGTTTTTT.

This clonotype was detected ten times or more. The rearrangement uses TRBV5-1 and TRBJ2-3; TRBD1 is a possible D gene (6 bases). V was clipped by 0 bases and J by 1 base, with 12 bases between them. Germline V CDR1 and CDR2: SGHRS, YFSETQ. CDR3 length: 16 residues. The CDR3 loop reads CASSLEPGAGTDTQYF. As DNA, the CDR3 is TGCGCCAGCAGCTTGGAACCAGGGGCGGGCACAGATACGCAGTATTTT.

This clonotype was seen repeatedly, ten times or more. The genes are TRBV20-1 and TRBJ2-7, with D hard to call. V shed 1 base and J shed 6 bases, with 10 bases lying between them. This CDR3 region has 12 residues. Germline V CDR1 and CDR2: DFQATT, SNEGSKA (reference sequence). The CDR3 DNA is TGCAGTGCTAGAGCCTGGGGTGCCGAGCAGTACTTC. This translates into CSARAWGAEQYF.

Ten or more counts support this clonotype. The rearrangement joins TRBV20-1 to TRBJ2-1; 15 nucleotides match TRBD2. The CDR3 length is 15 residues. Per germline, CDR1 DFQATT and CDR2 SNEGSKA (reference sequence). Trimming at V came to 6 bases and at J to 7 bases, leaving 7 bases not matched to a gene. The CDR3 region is CSALVGTSGGNEQFF. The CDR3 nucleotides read TGCAGTGCCCTAGTGGGGACTAGCGGGGGGAATGAGCAGTTCTTC.

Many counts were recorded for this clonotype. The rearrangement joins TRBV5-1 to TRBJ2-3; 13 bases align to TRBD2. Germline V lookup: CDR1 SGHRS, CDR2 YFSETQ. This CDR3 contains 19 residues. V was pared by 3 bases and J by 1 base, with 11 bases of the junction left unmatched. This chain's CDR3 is CASSSPTSGRSFGTDTQYF. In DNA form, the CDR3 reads TGCGCCAGCAGCTCCCCGACTAGCGGGAGGTCGTTTGGCACAGATACGCAGTATTTT.

CDR3 in amino acids: CASSQGGGYSYEQYF. In nucleotides, the CDR3 is TGTGCCAGCAGTCAAGGGGGAGGCTACTCCTACGAGCAGTACTTC. The chain combines TRBV27 with TRBJ2-7; either TRBD1 or TRBD2 may fit D (6 bases each). Trimming took off 5 bases at V and 0 bases at J, with 14 bases between the two ends. The CDR3 has 15 residues. Germline CDR1 and CDR2: MNHEY and SMNVEV (reference sequence).

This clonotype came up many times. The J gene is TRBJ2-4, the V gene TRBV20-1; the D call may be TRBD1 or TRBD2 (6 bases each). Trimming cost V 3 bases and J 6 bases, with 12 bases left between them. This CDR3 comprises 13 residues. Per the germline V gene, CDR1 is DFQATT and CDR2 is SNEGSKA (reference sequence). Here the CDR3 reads CSARSGGINIQYF. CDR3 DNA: TGCAGTGCTAGGTCCGGGGGCATAAACATTCAGTACTTC.

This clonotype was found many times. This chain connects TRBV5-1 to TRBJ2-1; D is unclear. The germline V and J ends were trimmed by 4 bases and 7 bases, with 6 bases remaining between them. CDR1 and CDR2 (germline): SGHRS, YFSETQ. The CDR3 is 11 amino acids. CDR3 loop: CASSAFNEQFF. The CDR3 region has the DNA TGCGCCAGCAGCGCCTTTAATGAGCAGTTCTTC.

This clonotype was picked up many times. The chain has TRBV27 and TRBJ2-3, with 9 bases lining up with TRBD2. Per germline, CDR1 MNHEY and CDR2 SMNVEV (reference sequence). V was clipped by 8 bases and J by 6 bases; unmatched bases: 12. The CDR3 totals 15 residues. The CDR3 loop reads CASQHIAGVGDTQYF. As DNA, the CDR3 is TGTGCCAGCCAACATATAGCGGGGGTGGGGGATACGCAGTATTTT.

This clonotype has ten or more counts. CDR3: CASSFGRDTDTQYF. In DNA form, the CDR3 reads TGTGCCAGCAGCTTCGGACGGGACACAGATACGCAGTATTTT. The chain recombines TRBV5-6 with TRBJ2-3; a possible D gene is TRBD2 (5 bases). CDR1 is SGHDT and CDR2 is YYEEEE in the germline V gene. V was cut by 2 bases and J by 2 bases, with 9 bases left in between. The CDR3 spans 14 residues.

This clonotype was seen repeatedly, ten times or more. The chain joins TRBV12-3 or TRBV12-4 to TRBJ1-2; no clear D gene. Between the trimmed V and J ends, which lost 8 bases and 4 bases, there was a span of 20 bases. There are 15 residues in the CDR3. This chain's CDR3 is CASSPELARPYGYTF. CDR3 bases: TGTGCCAGCTCCCCCGAATTGGCGAGACCCTATGGCTACACCTTC.

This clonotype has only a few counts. CDR3 protein: CASSSELTSGGGQYF. DNA for the CDR3: TGTGCCAGCAGCTCAGAGCTGACTAGCGGGGGGGGGCAGTATTTT. The chain couples TRBV11-2 to TRBJ2-3; 14 bases fit TRBD2. This CDR3 contains 15 residues. Trimming at V came to 4 bases and at J to 11 bases, leaving 8 bases not matched to a gene. Germline V gene data show CDR1 as SGHAT and CDR2 as FQNNGV.

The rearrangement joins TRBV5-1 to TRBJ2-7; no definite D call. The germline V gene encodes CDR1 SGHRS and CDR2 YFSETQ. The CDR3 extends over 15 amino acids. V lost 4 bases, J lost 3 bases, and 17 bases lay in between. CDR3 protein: CASSLLWTDGYEQYF. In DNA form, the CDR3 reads TGCGCCAGCAGCCTTCTGTGGACGGATGGCTACGAGCAGTACTTC.

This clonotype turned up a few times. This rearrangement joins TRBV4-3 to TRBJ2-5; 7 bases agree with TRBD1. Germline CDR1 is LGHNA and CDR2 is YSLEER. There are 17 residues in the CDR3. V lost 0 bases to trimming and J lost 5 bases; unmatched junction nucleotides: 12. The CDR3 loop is CASSQDGEGGEGETQYF. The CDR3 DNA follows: TGCGCCAGCAGCCAAGATGGAGAAGGGGGCGAAGGGGAGACCCAGTACTTC.

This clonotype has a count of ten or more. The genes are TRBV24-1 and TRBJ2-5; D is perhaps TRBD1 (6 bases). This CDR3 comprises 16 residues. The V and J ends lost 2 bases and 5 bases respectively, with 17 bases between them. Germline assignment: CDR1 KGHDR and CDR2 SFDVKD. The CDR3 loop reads CATSDSGQAGTETQYF. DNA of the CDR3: TGTGCCACCAGTGATTCGGGACAAGCTGGTACGGAGACCCAGTACTTC.